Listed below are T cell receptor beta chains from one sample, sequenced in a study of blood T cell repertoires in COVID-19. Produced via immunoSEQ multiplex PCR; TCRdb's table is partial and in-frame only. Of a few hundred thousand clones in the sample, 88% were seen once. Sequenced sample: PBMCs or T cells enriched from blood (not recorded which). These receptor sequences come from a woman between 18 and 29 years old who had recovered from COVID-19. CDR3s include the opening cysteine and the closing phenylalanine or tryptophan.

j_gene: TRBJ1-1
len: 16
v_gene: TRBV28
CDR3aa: CASSVRQGAMNTEAFF

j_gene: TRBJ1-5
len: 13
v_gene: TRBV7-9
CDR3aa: CASSLGPFEPQHF

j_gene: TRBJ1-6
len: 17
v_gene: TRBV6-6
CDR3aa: CASSLRPPGSPNSPLHF

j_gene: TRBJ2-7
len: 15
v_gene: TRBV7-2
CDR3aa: CASSLQTGTSYEQYF

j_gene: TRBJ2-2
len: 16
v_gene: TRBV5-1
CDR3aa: CASRPPSGGSTGELFF

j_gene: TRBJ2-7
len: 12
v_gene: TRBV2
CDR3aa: CASSATAYEQYF

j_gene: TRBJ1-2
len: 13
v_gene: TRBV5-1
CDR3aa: CASSLVGGSGYTF

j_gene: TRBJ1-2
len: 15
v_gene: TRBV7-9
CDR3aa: CASSTPGGGNYGYTF

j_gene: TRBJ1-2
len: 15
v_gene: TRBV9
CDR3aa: CASSVVPDTNYGYTF

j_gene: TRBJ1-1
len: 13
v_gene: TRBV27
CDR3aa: CASSLRGYTEAFF

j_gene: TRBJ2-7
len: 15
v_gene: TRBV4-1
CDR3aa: CASSQETGVPYEQYF

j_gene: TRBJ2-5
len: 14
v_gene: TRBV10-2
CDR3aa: CASVSGGPIETQYF

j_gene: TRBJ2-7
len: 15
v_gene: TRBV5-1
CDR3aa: CASSLATGSPYEQYF

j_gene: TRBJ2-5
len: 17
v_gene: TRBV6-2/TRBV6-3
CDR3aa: CASSYKSIVRGNETQYF

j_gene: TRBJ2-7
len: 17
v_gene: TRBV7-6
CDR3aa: CASSLDLAGGSLTEQYF

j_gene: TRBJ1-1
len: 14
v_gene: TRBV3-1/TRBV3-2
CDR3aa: CASSPTGWGTEAFF

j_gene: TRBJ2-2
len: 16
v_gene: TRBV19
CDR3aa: CASRLLVRQDTGELFF

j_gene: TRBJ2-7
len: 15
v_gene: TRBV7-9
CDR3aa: CASSLGWTGTHEQYF

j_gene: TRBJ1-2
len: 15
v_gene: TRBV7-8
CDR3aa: CASSLDRIRPYGYTF

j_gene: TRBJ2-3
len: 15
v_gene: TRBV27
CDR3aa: CASSLASGGTDTQYF

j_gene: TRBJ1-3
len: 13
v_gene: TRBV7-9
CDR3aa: CASSLPLRNTIYF

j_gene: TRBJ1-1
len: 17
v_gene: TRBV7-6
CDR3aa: CASSLALGTEFNTEAFF

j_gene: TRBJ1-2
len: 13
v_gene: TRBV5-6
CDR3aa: CASSLRGNYGYTF

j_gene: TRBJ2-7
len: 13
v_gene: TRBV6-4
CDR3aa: CASSEWTVHEQYF

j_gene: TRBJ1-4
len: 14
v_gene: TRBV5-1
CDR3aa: CASTPGTGDEKLFF

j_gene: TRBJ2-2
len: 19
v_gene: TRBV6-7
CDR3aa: CASSIARDRVGIVSGELFF

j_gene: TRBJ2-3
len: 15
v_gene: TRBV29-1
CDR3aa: CSGGRLGSSTDTQYF

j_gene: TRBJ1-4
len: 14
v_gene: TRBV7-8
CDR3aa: CASRMGRSNEKLFF

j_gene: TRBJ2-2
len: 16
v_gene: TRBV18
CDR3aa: CASSTQGPANTGELFF

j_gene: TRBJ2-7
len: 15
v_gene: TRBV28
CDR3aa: CASMIGSGGIYEQYF

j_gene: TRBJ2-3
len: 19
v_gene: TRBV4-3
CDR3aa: CASSHPGLAGGHGTDTQYF

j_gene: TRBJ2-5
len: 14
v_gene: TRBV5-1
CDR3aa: CASSFDRMGETQYF

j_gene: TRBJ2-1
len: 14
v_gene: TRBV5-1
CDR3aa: CASSTSGGSNEQFF

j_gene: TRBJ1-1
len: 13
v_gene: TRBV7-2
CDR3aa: CASSSQMNTEAFF

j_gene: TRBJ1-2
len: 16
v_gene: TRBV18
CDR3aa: CASSPSGTGVNYGYTF

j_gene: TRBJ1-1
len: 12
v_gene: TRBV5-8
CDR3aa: CASSWGGTEAFF

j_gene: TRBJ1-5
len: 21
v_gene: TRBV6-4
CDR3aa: CASSDSAGMFYRARFNQPQHF

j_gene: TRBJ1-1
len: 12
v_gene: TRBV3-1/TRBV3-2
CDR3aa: CASSQGATEAFF

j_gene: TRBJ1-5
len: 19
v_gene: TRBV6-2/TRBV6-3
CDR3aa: CASSYTYRGRLGLRQPQHF

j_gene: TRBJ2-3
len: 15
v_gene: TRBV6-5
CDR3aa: CASSHSGTVTDTQYF

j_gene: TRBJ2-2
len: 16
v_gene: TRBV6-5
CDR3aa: CASSYRTGANTGELFF

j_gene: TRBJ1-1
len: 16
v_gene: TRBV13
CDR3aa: CASSQGGGEGWAEAFF

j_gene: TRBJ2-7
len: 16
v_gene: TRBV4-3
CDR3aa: CASSQDRDRGSYEQYF

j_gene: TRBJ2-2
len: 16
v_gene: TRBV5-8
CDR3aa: CASSLEGDYASGELFF

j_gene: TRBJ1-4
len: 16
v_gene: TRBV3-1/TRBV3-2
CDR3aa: CASSQGATGRAEKLFF

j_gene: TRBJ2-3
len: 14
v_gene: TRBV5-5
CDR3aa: CASSLGTGTDTQYF

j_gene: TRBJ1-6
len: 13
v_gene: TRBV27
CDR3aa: CASSPSSLSPLHF

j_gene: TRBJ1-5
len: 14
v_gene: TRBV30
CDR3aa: CAWTTGGANQPQHF

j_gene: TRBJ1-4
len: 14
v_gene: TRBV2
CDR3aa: CASSESRGGQAVFF

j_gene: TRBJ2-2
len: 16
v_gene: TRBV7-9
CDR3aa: CASSFRKGGSAGELFF

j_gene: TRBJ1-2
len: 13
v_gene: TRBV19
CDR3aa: CACTGEQFYGYTF

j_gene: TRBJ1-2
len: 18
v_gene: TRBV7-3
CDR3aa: CASSPEGEDSLGYDGYTF

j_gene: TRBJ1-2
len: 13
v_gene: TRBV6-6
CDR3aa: CASSYGQNYGYTF